This TCR beta chain was observed in a study of tumor-infiltrating lymphocytes in primary liver carcinoma. Study overall: Read depth, roughly 3.5 to 7.13 million productive TCRbeta reads, did not differ significantly between tissues.

Germline loops: CDR1 SGHDT, CDR2 YYEEEE. This CDR3 region has 15 residues. TCR beta cDNA was made from around 460 ng total RNA with a constant-region primer. Libraries of TCR beta came from three nested multiplex PCR rounds with slightly modified ARM-PCR. It was with TRBV1-TRBV30 forward primers and a C-beta reverse primer that the first two PCR rounds were run, at about 9 cycles each. TCRdb independently ran MiXCR on the multiplex PCR reads; one entry per CDR3 protein. The table lists about 120,000 distinct CDR3 sequences, about two thirds of them singletons, with 8.1% in the top ten. It was from about 20-30 mg of unsorted bulk tissue that RNA and DNA were co-extracted. Only one count was recorded for this clonotype. One end of the junction fails to match germline, which may point to a read error.

This TCR was recovered from a woman aged 60-70 years with primary liver carcinoma and hepatitis B virus infection. V is TRBV5-6 and J is TRBJ2-7, with 7 bases matching TRBD2. The sample comprised tumor-adjacent normal liver tissue. The CDR3 region has the DNA TGTGCCACCAGCTCCCGGATAGCGGGCTCCTACGAGCAGTGCTTC. Its translation is CATSSRIAGSYEQCF.